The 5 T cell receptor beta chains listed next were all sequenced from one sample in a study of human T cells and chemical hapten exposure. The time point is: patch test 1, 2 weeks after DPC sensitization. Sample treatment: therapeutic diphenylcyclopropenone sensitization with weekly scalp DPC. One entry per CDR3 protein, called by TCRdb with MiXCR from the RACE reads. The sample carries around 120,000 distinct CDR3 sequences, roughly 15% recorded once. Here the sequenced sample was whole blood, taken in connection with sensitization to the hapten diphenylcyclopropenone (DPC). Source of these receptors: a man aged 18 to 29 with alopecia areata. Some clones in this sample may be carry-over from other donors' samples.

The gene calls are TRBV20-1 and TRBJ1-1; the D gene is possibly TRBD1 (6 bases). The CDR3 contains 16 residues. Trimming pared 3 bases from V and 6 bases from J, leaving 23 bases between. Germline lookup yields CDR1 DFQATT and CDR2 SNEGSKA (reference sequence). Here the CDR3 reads CSASGGDIAREAEAFF. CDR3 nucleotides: TGCAGTGCTAGTGGAGGGGACATAGCCCGGGAAGCTGAAGCTTTCTTT.

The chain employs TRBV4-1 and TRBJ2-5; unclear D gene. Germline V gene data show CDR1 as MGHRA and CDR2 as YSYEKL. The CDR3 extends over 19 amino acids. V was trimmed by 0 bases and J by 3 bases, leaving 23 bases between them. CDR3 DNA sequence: TGCGCCAGCAGCCAAGATGAAGTACCCGAGTACCAGTTAAAAGAGACCCAGTACTTC. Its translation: CASSQDEVPEYQLKETQYF.

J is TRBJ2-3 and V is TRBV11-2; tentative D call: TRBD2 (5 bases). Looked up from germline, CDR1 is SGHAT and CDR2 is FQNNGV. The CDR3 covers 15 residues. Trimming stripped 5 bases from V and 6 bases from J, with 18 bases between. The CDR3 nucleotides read TGTGCCAGCAGCCCGGACGGCGGTCGGAGGGATACGCAGTATTTT. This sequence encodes CASSPDGGRRDTQYF. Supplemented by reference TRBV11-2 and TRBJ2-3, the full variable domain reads EAGVAQSPRYKIIEKRQSVAFWCNPISGHATLYWYQQILGQGPKLLIQFQNNGVVDDSQLPKDRFSAERLKGVDSTLKIQPAKLEDSAVYLCASSPDGGRRDTQYFGPGTRLTVL.

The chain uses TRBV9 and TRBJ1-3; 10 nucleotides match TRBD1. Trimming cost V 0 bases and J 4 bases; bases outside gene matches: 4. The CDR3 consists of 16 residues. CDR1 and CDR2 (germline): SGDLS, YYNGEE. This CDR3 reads CASSVGQGASGNTIYF. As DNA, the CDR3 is TGTGCCAGCAGCGTAGGACAGGGGGCATCCGGAAACACCATATATTTT.

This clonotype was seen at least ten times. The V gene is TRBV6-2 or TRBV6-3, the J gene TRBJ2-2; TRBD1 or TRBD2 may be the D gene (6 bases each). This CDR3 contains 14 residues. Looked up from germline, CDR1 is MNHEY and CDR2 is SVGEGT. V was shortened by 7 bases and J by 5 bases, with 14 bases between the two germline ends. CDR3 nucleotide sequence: TGTGCCAGCAAAAGGGGGGCAATGACCGGGGAGCTGTTTTTT. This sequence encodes CASKRGAMTGELFF.